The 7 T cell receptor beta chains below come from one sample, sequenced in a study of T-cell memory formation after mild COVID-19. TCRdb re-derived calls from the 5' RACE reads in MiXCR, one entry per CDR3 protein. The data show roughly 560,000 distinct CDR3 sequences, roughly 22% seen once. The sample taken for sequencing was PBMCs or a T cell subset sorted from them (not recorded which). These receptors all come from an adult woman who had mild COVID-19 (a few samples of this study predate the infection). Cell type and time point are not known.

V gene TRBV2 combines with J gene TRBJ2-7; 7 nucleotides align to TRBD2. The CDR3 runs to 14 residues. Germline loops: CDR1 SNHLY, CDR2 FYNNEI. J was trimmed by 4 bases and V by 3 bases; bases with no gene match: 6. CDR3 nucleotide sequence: TGTGCCAGCAGTGAGCGGGGGAGCTCTTACGAGCAGTACTTC. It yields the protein CASSERGSSYEQYF.

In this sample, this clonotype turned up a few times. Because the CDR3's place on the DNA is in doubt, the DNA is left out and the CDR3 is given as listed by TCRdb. CDR3 loop: CATSRDPVGQGALLEYF. V gene TRBV15 combines with J gene TRBJ2-7; the table names TRBD1, a call not compared with the DNA. Germline V lookup: CDR1 LNHNV, CDR2 YYDKDF (reference sequence). The CDR3 spans 17 amino acids, including both terminal residues.

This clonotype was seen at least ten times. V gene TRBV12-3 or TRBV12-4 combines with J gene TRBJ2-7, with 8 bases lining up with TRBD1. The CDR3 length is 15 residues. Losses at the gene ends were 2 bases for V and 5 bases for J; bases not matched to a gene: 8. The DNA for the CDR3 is TGTGCCAGCAGTTTAATGGGACAGGTTTTGCACGAGCAGTACTTC. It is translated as CASSLMGQVLHEQYF.

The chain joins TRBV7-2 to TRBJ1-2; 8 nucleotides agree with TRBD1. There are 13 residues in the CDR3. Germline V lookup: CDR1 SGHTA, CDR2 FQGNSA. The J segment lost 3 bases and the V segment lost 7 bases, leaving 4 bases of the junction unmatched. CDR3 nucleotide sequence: TGTGCCAGCAACCGACAGGGGCACTATGGCTACACCTTC. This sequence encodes CASNRQGHYGYTF.

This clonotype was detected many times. CDR3 nucleotides: TGTGCCAGCAGCCTCACAGGGGGGTCTGGAAACACCATATATTTT. Its translation: CASSLTGGSGNTIYF. The J gene is TRBJ1-3, the V gene TRBV5-5; TRBD1 agrees at 8 bases. This CDR3 region has 15 residues. The ends lost 4 bases at V and 1 base at J; junction bases unmatched: 4. CDR1 is SGHKS and CDR2 is YYEKEE in the germline V gene (reference sequence).

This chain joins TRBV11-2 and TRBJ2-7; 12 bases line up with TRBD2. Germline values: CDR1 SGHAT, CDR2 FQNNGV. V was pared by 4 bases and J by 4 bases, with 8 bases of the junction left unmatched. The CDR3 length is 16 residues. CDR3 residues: CASSSIRLAGVYEQYF. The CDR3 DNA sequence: TGTGCCAGCAGCTCCATCCGACTAGCGGGAGTGTACGAGCAGTACTTC. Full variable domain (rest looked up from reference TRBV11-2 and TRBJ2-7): EAGVAQSPRYKIIEKRQSVAFWCNPISGHATLYWYQQILGQGPKLLIQFQNNGVVDDSQLPKDRFSAERLKGVDSTLKIQPAKLEDSAVYLCASSSIRLAGVYEQYFGPGTRLTVT.

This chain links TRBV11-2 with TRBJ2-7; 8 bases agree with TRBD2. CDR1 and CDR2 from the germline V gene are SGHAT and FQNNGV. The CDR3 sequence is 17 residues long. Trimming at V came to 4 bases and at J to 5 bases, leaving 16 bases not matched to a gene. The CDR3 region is CASSSFERENWEDEQYF. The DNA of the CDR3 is TGTGCCAGCAGCTCCTTTGAGCGGGAGAACTGGGAGGACGAGCAGTACTTC.